One sample yielded the 24 T cell receptor beta chains listed below, sequenced in a study of beta chain features in type 1 diabetes. Study observations and caveats: Patients with Type 1 diabetes showed moderately but significantly shorter TCRB CDR3s in all four CD4+ subsets.

Which antigens these TCRs recognize remains unknown. Of the isolated RNA, all was reverse transcribed, and so the sequenced material was expressed TCRB transcripts. Measured with immunoSEQ multiplex PCR; TCRdb has only the in-frame clones, and not every one. The data hold under 350,000 clones, with 13% to 15% observed a single time. The specimen was naive CD4+ T cells from blood. Every receptor here comes from a man younger than 40 with type 1 diabetes.

Remarks on this clone: Other DNA sequences within the sample encode an identical CDR3. This sequence joins TRBV9 and TRBJ2-7; 8 bases are shared with TRBD1. CDR3 length: 14 amino acids. The germline V gene encodes CDR1 SGDLS and CDR2 YYNGEE. V was clipped by 4 bases and J by 2 bases; unmatched bases: 5. In nucleotides, the CDR3 is TGTGCCAGCAGCCCAAGGACAGGGCCCTACGAGCAGTACTTC. This gives the protein CASSPRTGPYEQYF.

The chain carries TRBV4-3 and TRBJ2-7; the D gene is possibly TRBD1 (6 bases). This CDR3 region has 13 residues. Germline CDR1 reads LGHNA; CDR2 reads YSLEER. V was cut by 1 base and J by 6 bases, with 10 bases left in between. The CDR3 protein is CASSQAIRGEQYF. CDR3 nucleotide sequence: TGCGCCAGCAGCCAAGCCATCAGGGGCGAGCAGTACTTC.

This clone was counted between two and nine times. The V and J genes are TRBV11-2 and TRBJ1-1; D uncertain. The CDR3 contains 16 residues. The germline V gene has CDR1 SGHAT and CDR2 FQNNGV. V lost 1 base and J 1 base, leaving 13 bases between the germline ends. The CDR3 coding sequence is TGTGCCAGCAGCTTAGGAACTTTGTCTGGGAACACTGAAGCTTTCTTT. Translating it yields CASSLGTLSGNTEAFF.

The V call is TRBV6-1, the J call TRBJ1-5; 7 positions agree with TRBD1. With V trimmed by 4 bases and J by 6 bases, 12 bases remained unmatched. The CDR3 loop spans 16 amino acids. Germline CDR1 reads MNHNS; CDR2 reads SASEGT. The CDR3, as DNA: TGTGCCAGCAGTGGACAGGGACAGTTCGCGGGTCAGCCCCAGCATTTT. It encodes CASSGQGQFAGQPQHF.

The V and J genes are TRBV2 and TRBJ2-5; D perhaps matches TRBD1 (5 bases). The CDR3 has 12 residues. Germline CDR1 SNHLY, CDR2 FYNNEI. V lost 8 bases and J lost 1, with 8 bases in between. As DNA, the CDR3 is TGTGCCAGCGTTGGGGCCCAAGAGACCCAGTACTTC. Translation: CASVGAQETQYF.

The rearrangement joins TRBV28 to TRBJ2-2; D is possibly TRBD2 (5 bases). The CDR3 has 16 residues. Trimming took 7 bases from V and 1 from J, leaving 16 bases between them. Germline V CDR1 and CDR2: MDHEN, SYDVKM. Written as DNA, the CDR3 is TGTGCCAGCATTGGCTCGGGGTTGGGGAACACCGGGGAGCTGTTTTTT. Translated, it gives CASIGSGLGNTGELFF. The full variable domain, with the rest looked up from reference TRBV28 and TRBJ2-2, is DVKVTQSSRYLVKRTGEKVFLECVQDMDHENMFWYRQDPGLGLRLIYFSYDVKMKEKGDIPEGYSVSREKKERFSLILESASTNQTSMYLCASIGSGLGNTGELFFGEGSRLTVL.

Of note for this clone: Other DNA variants within this sample encode the same CDR3. The chain is built from TRBV4-2 and TRBJ2-1; D remains ambiguous. The CDR3 extends over 13 amino acids. Trimming cost V 0 bases and J 5 bases, with 5 bases left between them. Germline V gives CDR1 LGHNA, CDR2 YNFKEQ. CDR3: CASSQDFNNEQFF. CDR3 bases: TGTGCCAGCAGCCAAGATTTCAACAATGAGCAGTTCTTC.

This clone was counted between two and nine times. The DNA of the CDR3 is TGTGCCAGCAGCCTTCGTGGGGGGGGAGGGTTGGAGCAGTTCTTC. It is translated as CASSLRGGGGLEQFF. V usage is TRBV7-2 and J usage is TRBJ2-1; 7 nucleotides align to TRBD2. Germline CDR1 SGHTA, CDR2 FQGNSA. The CDR3 extends over 15 amino acids. V gave up 5 bases and J gave up 10 bases; unmatched junction bases: 14.

This clone was detected only a few times. The sample has other DNA sequences that encode this CDR3 too. This sequence joins TRBV7-2 and TRBJ2-7; 11 nucleotides align to TRBD1. The J segment lost 3 bases and the V segment lost 5 bases, leaving 3 bases of the junction unmatched. Germline V gene lookup returns CDR1 SGHTA and CDR2 FQGNSA. The CDR3 has 14 amino acids. The CDR3 nucleotides read TGTGCCAGCAGCCCAGGGACAGGGGGCTACGAGCAGTACTTC. It yields the protein CASSPGTGGYEQYF.

J is TRBJ2-7 and V is TRBV9; 10 bases are shared with TRBD2. CDR3 length: 15 amino acids. V shed 5 bases, J shed 2 bases, and the junction held 7 bases outside the gene matches. Germline loops: CDR1 SGDLS, CDR2 YYNGEE. The CDR3 protein is CASSGGTSATYEQYF. DNA of the CDR3: TGTGCCAGCAGTGGGGGGACTAGCGCTACCTACGAGCAGTACTTC. The full variable domain, in which reference TRBV9 and TRBJ2-7 provide the parts outside the CDR3, is DSGVTQTPKHLITATGQRVTLRCSPRSGDLSVYWYQQSLDQGLQFLIQYYNGEERAKGNILERFSAQQFPDLHSELNLSSLELGDSALYFCASSGGTSATYEQYFGPGTRLTVT.

The chain couples TRBV20-1 to TRBJ2-3; no definite D call. The germline V gene encodes CDR1 DFQATT and CDR2 SNEGSKA (reference sequence). Trimming shortened V by 8 bases and J by 3 bases, and 9 bases separated the two germline ends. This CDR3 region has 11 residues. The CDR3 DNA sequence: TGCAGTCTGACTTCGACAGATACGCAGTATTTT. Its protein product is CSLTSTDTQYF.

V gene TRBV27 combines with J gene TRBJ2-5, with 7 bases lining up with TRBD1. This CDR3 has 15 residues. J gave up 0 bases and V 3 bases, and 4 bases lay outside the gene matches. Germline assignment: CDR1 MNHEY and CDR2 SMNVEV (reference sequence). The CDR3 DNA reads as TGTGCCAGCAGTTTGGGGACAGTCAACCAAGAGACCCAGTACTTC. Translation gives CASSLGTVNQETQYF.

The chain employs TRBV11-1 and TRBJ2-1; 12 bases are shared with TRBD2. The germline CDR1 and CDR2 sequences are SGHAT and FQDESV (reference sequence). V was clipped by 5 bases and J by 8 bases; unmatched bases: 7. CDR3 length: 15 residues. CDR3 region: CASSRLAGAGYEQFF. The CDR3 DNA reads as TGTGCCAGCAGCCGACTAGCGGGAGCTGGTTATGAGCAGTTCTTC.

V is TRBV19 and J is TRBJ2-4; D unclear. This CDR3 has 15 amino acids. Trimming cost V 5 bases and J 2 bases, with 13 bases left between them. The germline V gene encodes CDR1 LNHDA and CDR2 SQIVND (reference sequence). In DNA form, the CDR3 reads TGTGCCAGTAGTGTGACCCTTAGCCCCAAAAACATTCAGTACTTC. This translates into CASSVTLSPKNIQYF.

This clone was seen a handful of times. The chain combines TRBV30 with TRBJ1-1, with D possibly TRBD1 on 6 matching bases. The CDR3 is made up of 13 amino acids. Deletions cut 2 bases from V and 4 bases from J, with 11 bases between. The V gene's germline CDR1 is GTSNPN and CDR2 SVGIG (reference sequence). CDR3 sequence (DNA): TGTGCCTGGAGTCAGGGGCCCACCACTGAAGCTTTCTTT. It specifies CAWSQGPTTEAFF.

This clone was found a few times. The chain is built from TRBV4-3 and TRBJ1-1, with TRBD1 as a possible D gene (5 bases). From germline, CDR1 is LGHNA and CDR2 YSLEER. The length of the CDR3 is 15 residues. V lost 1 base and J lost 0, with 9 bases in between. DNA for the CDR3: TGCGCCAGCAGCCAAGGGGCAGGGATGAACACTGAAGCTTTCTTT. It yields the protein CASSQGAGMNTEAFF.

J is TRBJ2-7 and V is TRBV15, with TRBD1 matching 11 bases. This CDR3 region has 16 residues. Germline lookup yields CDR1 LNHNV and CDR2 YYDKDF (reference sequence). J gave up 2 bases and V 1 base, and 4 bases lay outside the gene matches. The CDR3 sequence is CATSRAGTGGTYEQYF. CDR3 nucleotides: TGTGCCACCAGCAGAGCGGGGACAGGGGGGACCTACGAGCAGTACTTC.

This sequence joins TRBV29-1 and TRBJ2-1; D uncertain. The CDR3 totals 11 residues. Germline V gene lookup returns CDR1 SQVTM and CDR2 ANQGSEA. V was shortened by 3 bases and J by 7 bases, with 7 bases between the two germline ends. Here the CDR3 DNA reads TGCAGCGTTGATAAGAGTAATGAGCAGTTCTTC. As protein: CSVDKSNEQFF.

The V and J genes are TRBV28 and TRBJ2-7, with D possibly TRBD2 on 5 matching bases. The V end lost 7 bases, the J end lost 4 bases, and 11 bases lay between the germline ends. This CDR3 spans 12 amino acids. Germline loops: CDR1 MDHEN, CDR2 SYDVKM. The CDR3 protein is CASKEDPYEQYF. As DNA, the CDR3 is TGTGCCAGCAAGGAGGATCCTTACGAGCAGTACTTC. The variable domain in full, with the rest retrieved from reference TRBV28 and TRBJ2-7, is DVKVTQSSRYLVKRTGEKVFLECVQDMDHENMFWYRQDPGLGLRLIYFSYDVKMKEKGDIPEGYSVSREKKERFSLILESASTNQTSMYLCASKEDPYEQYFGPGTRLTVT.

Turning to this clone: This CDR3 is also generated by other DNA sequences in the sample. The rearrangement uses TRBV19 and TRBJ2-7; 7 bases are shared with TRBD1. V gave up 5 bases and J gave up 2 bases; unmatched junction bases: 6. CDR1 and CDR2 from the germline V gene are LNHDA and SQIVND (reference sequence). The CDR3 runs 14 residues. CDR3 loop: CASSPRQGTYEQYF. Written as DNA, the CDR3 is TGTGCCAGTAGTCCCCGACAGGGAACCTACGAGCAGTACTTC.

The V and J genes are TRBV5-1 and TRBJ2-3, with 11 bases identical to TRBD2. There are 18 residues in the CDR3. Germline CDR1 SGHRS, CDR2 YFSETQ. V shed 3 bases, J shed 6 bases, and the junction held 15 bases outside the gene matches. CDR3 DNA: TGCGCCAGCAGCTGGGAAGGGACTAGCGGACTCCGCAGGGATACGCAGTATTTT. As protein: CASSWEGTSGLRRDTQYF.

This clone was seen a handful of times. The chain joins TRBV10-3 to TRBJ2-1; perhaps TRBD2 as D (9 bases). CDR3 length: 14 amino acids. Germline loops: CDR1 ENHRY, CDR2 SYGVKD. Trimming removed 11 bases at V and 7 bases at J, with 21 bases between. The CDR3 sequence: CALLLAGQDNEQFF. CDR3 in DNA: TGTGCCCTCCTCCTAGCGGGACAGGATAATGAGCAGTTCTTC.

This sequence joins TRBV2 and TRBJ2-1; TRBD1 matches at 9 bases. The CDR3 has 13 residues. V shed 7 bases and J 6 bases; nucleotides not matched to a gene: 4. Germline V gives CDR1 SNHLY, CDR2 FYNNEI. CDR3 DNA sequence: TGTGCCAGCAACCGACAGGGGGGCAATGAGCAGTTCTTC. Translating gives CASNRQGGNEQFF.

This clone was detected only a few times. The chain employs TRBV2 and TRBJ2-2; TRBD2 matches at 8 bases. Germline V gene sequence: CDR1 SNHLY, CDR2 FYNNEI. J lost 4 bases, V lost 2 bases, and 3 bases had no gene match. The CDR3 has 15 amino acids. This CDR3 is CASSEISGVTGELFF. The CDR3 bases are TGTGCCAGCAGTGAAATTAGCGGGGTCACCGGGGAGCTGTTTTTT.